The 14 T cell receptor beta chains presented below share a single source sample, sequenced in a study of T cell repertoires in cytomegalovirus infection. From the reads, TCRdb called clonotypes with MiXCR, one entry per CDR3 protein. This repertoire shows 500,000 to 600,000 distinct CDR3 sequences, more than 15% found once; its top ten account for 20% to 30%. Sequenced material: CD8+ T cells from PBMCs. Receptors were obtained from a human donor in good health (CMV status not recorded). Some clones in this sample may be carry-over from other donors' samples.

CDR3 protein: CASSLGASVRQGEETQYF. Here the CDR3 DNA reads TGCGCCAGCAGCTTGGGGGCTAGCGTGAGACAAGGGGAAGAGACCCAGTACTTC. The genes are TRBV5-1 and TRBJ2-5; D is possibly TRBD2 (6 bases). The CDR3 spans 18 residues. V lost 0 bases, J lost 3 bases, and 21 bases lay in between. Germline V lookup: CDR1 SGHRS, CDR2 YFSETQ.

The chain combines TRBV20-1 with TRBJ1-6; 10 positions match TRBD1. V was clipped by 5 bases and J by 4 bases; unmatched bases: 5. There are 15 residues in the CDR3. Germline V gene lookup returns CDR1 DFQATT and CDR2 SNEGSKA (reference sequence). The CDR3 DNA sequence: TGCAGTGCTTCAGGACAGGGGGGATATAATTCACCCCTCCACTTT. This sequence encodes CSASGQGGYNSPLHF.

This clonotype was counted only a few times. With a much larger clone just one base away, this may be a read error. V and J are TRBV11-1 and TRBJ1-1; D uncertain. V shed 5 bases and J shed 0 bases, with 16 bases lying between them. Looked up from germline, CDR1 is SGHAT and CDR2 is FQDESV (reference sequence). CDR3 length: 16 residues. The CDR3 nucleotides read TGTGCCAGCAGCCCGATGCGGAGGCAGATGAACACTGAAGCTTTCTTT. Translated, it gives CASSPMRRQMNTEAFF.

This clonotype has just a few counts. The rearrangement links TRBV9 to TRBJ2-2, with D maybe TRBD2 (6 bases). Trimming shortened V by 0 bases and J by 2 bases, and 14 bases separated the two germline ends. Germline V gene sequence: CDR1 SGDLS, CDR2 YYNGEE. The CDR3 is 17 residues long. DNA of the CDR3: TGTGCCAGCAGCGTAGCTGTTAGCGGACAAAACACCGGGGAGCTGTTTTTT. Amino acid sequence: CASSVAVSGQNTGELFF.

This clonotype was seen ten or more times. The rearrangement joins TRBV12-3 or TRBV12-4 to TRBJ1-1; no clear D. The CDR3 has 12 residues. With 5 bases removed from V and 11 bases from J, the gap between germline ends came to 15 bases. CDR3 DNA sequence: TGTGCCAGCAGTCCGGGAGCGCCAGTTGCTTTCTTT. It translates to CASSPGAPVAFF.

This clonotype appeared many times. The V and J genes are TRBV7-9 and TRBJ2-1, with D hard to call. There are 11 residues in the CDR3. The V and J ends lost 3 bases and 8 bases respectively, with 5 bases between them. Germline V CDR1 and CDR2: SEHNR, FQNEAQ (reference sequence). This CDR3 is CASSFSYEQFF. The CDR3 DNA follows: TGTGCCAGCAGCTTTTCGTATGAGCAGTTCTTC.

CDR3 in DNA: TGTGCCAGCAGTTTGAGGGGGCACTATGGCTACACCTTC. Its translation: CASSLRGHYGYTF. The chain is built from TRBV27 and TRBJ1-2; TRBD1 matches 7 bases. The CDR3 loop spans 13 amino acids. V lost 3 bases and J lost 3; bases outside the gene matches: 1. Germline V CDR1 and CDR2: MNHEY, SMNVEV (reference sequence).

This clonotype has a count of ten or more. The chain couples TRBV12-5 to TRBJ1-1; the D is unclear. There are 14 residues in the CDR3. The ends were cut back, 6 bases at V and 1 base at J, with 12 bases in the middle. Germline CDR1 LGHNT, CDR2 FRNRAP. The DNA for the CDR3 is TGTGCTAGTGGCCCCGTTCCTGCGAACACTGAAGCTTTCTTT. Its translation is CASGPVPANTEAFF.

This clonotype was seen a handful of times. J is TRBJ1-1 and V is TRBV6-2 or TRBV6-3; unclear D gene. Trimming stripped 7 bases from V and 4 bases from J, with 13 bases between. CDR3 length equals 13 residues. CDR1 MNHEY and CDR2 SVGEGT come from the germline V gene. CDR3 loop: CASIAGPVTEAFF. CDR3 sequence (DNA): TGTGCCAGCATAGCCGGCCCCGTCACTGAAGCTTTCTTT.

This clonotype was seen many times. This sequence joins TRBV7-9 and TRBJ2-3; TRBD1 might be the D (5 bases). V dropped 8 bases and J dropped 5 bases, with 20 bases sitting between them. The CDR3 consists of 15 residues. CDR1 is SEHNR and CDR2 is FQNEAQ in the germline V gene (reference sequence). The CDR3 DNA reads as TGTGCCAGCCCCAAGAAAGGGGCCCTCGGAGATACGCAGTATTTT. It encodes CASPKKGALGDTQYF.

This clonotype came up many times. The rearrangement links TRBV6-1 to TRBJ1-6; D possibly corresponds to TRBD1 (5 bases). Germline CDR1 is MNHNS and CDR2 is SASEGT. CDR3 size: 15 residues. Trimming removed 5 bases from V and 6 bases from J, with 14 bases in between. The DNA for the CDR3 is TGTGCCAGCAGTCCCTCGACAAGGGGTAATTCACCCCTCCACTTT. Its protein is CASSPSTRGNSPLHF.

This clonotype was counted ten times or more. The rearrangement links TRBV7-9 to TRBJ1-6; weak D call: TRBD1 (6 bases). The CDR3 consists of 17 residues. Trimming stripped 4 bases from V and 6 bases from J, with 19 bases between. Germline-derived CDR1 and CDR2 are SEHNR and FQNEAQ (reference sequence). CDR3 region: CASSSSPQGRFNSPLHF. Written as DNA, the CDR3 is TGTGCCAGCAGCTCATCCCCGCAGGGGAGATTTAATTCACCCCTCCACTTT.

V gene TRBV4-1 combines with J gene TRBJ2-7; 12 bases are a match to TRBD2. Germline-derived CDR1 and CDR2 are MGHRA and YSYEKL. The CDR3 has 18 amino acids. Trimming removed 1 base from V and 2 bases from J; junction bases left unmatched: 9. CDR3 protein: CASSQAEGLAGGPYEQYF. The CDR3 DNA follows: TGCGCCAGCAGCCAAGCGGAAGGGCTAGCGGGAGGGCCCTACGAGCAGTACTTC.

This sequence joins TRBV20-1 and TRBJ2-7; 10 nucleotides align to TRBD2. CDR1 is DFQATT and CDR2 is SNEGSKA in the germline V gene (reference sequence). Losses at the gene ends were 5 bases for V and 3 bases for J; bases not matched to a gene: 4. The CDR3 is made up of 13 amino acids. The CDR3 spells CSAGLAASYEQYF. CDR3 DNA sequence: TGCAGTGCTGGACTAGCGGCGAGCTACGAGCAGTACTTC.